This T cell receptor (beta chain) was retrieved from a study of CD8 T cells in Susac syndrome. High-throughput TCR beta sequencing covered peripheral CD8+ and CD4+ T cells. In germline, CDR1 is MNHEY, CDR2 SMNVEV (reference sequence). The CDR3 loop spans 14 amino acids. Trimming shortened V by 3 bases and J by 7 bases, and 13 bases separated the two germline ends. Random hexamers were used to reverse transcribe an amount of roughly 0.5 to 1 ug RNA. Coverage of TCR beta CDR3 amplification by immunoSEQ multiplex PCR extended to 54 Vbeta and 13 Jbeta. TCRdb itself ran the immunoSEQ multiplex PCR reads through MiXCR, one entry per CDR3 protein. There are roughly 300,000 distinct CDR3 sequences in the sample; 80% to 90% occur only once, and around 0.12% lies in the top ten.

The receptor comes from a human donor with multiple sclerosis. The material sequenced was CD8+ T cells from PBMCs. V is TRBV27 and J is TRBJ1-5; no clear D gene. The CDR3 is CASSFSGLAQPQHF. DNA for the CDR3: TGTGCCAGCAGTTTTTCGGGGTTAGCACAGCCCCAGCATTTT.